What follows describes a single TCR beta chain. What this receptor recognizes is not known. Nothing much larger sits one base from this clone, and base qualities are not available. Donors were healthy HIV-negative adults with no recently reported acute infections or vaccinations. All donors were Caucasian adults living in Nashville, Tennessee, USA. CD4+ T cells were enriched through magnetic negative selection, after which naive cells were positively selected on CD45RA and the remaining negative fraction served as the memory subset. Blood was obtained by leukapheresis, after which PBMCs were separated by Ficoll-Histopaque density gradient centrifugation and cryopreserved in liquid nitrogen vapor phase. Analytical flow cytometry was used to check the purity and quantity of each magnetically sorted T cell population. Each sorted fraction had its genomic DNA isolated and then quantified by UV absorbance on a Nanodrop 2000c.

These data belong to a study of shared clonotypes between healthy human individuals (dated by TCRdb to 2020 to 2022). A note on the overall study: The cohort comprised a couple of women and a few men aged 18 to 49 years. To estimate repertoire size and how much clonotype sharing occurs between individuals, the study deeply sequenced the blood TCR repertoires of five healthy adults. Per donor, three plates each were used for CD4 naive and CD4 memory, two for CD8 naive, and one for CD8 memory. To increase sequencing depth and limit assay-specific biases, TCR repertoire library preparation and sequencing were carried out by different laboratories using diverse techniques. Per donor, leukapheresis produced somewhere between about 0.94 and 10 billion PBMCs. What the study reported, not specific to this receptor: The genetic and exposure-history diversity represented was limited by the small number of donors. Pairwise subsampling indicated that sequencing depth was expected to affect the degree of clonotype sharing among donors. Across a handful of donors, around 5% of naive CD4, roughly 3.8% of naive CD8, 2.3% of memory CD4, and approximately 0.4% of memory CD8 clonotypes were shared. Larger estimated clonotype richness was generally found for naive subsets than for memory subsets. Compared with non-shared clonotypes, clonotypes shared by all four sorted-subset donors had higher generation probabilities. Sampling was restricted to blood, and TCR repertoires in tissue are likely to differ from TCR repertoires in blood. Rarefaction of sorted-subset datasets indicated incomplete sequencing despite the large sequencing depth.

The CDR3 holds 14 amino acids from the cysteine to the phenylalanine. The only DNA kept is the CDR3, 42 bases in frame from the first base. Trimming costs V 4 bases and J 3 bases, and their ends lie 13 bases apart. CDR1 LNHDA and CDR2 SQIVND were looked up in the germline V gene (reference sequence). Using the deep immunoSEQ assay, TCR CDR3 regions were amplified from genomic DNA by multiplex PCR. Extracted genomic DNA from each cell subset was distributed evenly across all wells of several immunoSEQ 96-well plates, and each plate was treated as a replicate. For sorted subsets, each replicate PCR was loaded with 200 ng genomic DNA, equivalent to about 30,000 T cell genomes. Purified libraries were quantified with a Qubit 3.0 fluorometer, sized on a Bioanalyzer 2100, and re-quantified with the KAPA Library Quantification kit. Every immunoSEQ 96-well plate was sequenced on a dedicated single-read 150-cycle Illumina NextSeq 550 flow cell. On the study's bioinformatics: Because the immunoSEQ output held only junctional sequences and lacked quality scores, the filtering could not match the filtering applied to full-length reads. Sequences were annotated with PyIR, a Python wrapper for IgBLAST v1.9, and V/J genes and CDR3 were assigned using IMGT germline references. Reads with weak V/J assignments (E-value above 1e-6), missing CDR3, stop codons, out-of-frame junctions, or ambiguous translated residues were removed. V3J clonotypes were defined as sequences sharing an identical inferred V gene, J gene, and CDR3 amino acid sequence. To compute the percentage overlap between repertoires, the number of shared unique clonotypes was divided by the size of the smaller repertoire. Three approaches were used to assess repertoire richness: RTK rarefaction, the Chao1 estimator, and Recon v2.1 estimates of unobserved clonotypes. OLGA was used to compute generation probabilities for all TCRbeta clonotypes that the gDNA method yielded from a handful of donors. TCRdb took over this immuneACCESS table, retaining in-frame rearrangements with V and J assigned. Such tables are incomplete; in checked studies, under half of the missing clones stem from an unresolved V gene, and the remainder is unexplained. Clonal size and the V and J genes are those of that table, whereas D and trimming came from the DNA. The sample profile shows 1.4 million or so clones; just under 99% of them were found once. The top ten clones comprise over 0.3% of the sample.

The origin of this receptor is a man aged 30 to 39 in good health. The specimen sequenced was naive CD4+ T cells sorted from blood. The sample's cell subset or site, from its label and the paper: CD45RA+ positively selected. The chain uses TRBV19 and TRBJ2-7; possibly the D gene is TRBD1, per 5 matching bases. In nucleotide form, the sequence is TGTGCCAGTAGTACCCTCGACAGTCGCTACGAGCAGTACTTC. This encodes CASSTLDSRYEQYF.